One sample yielded the 4 T cell receptor beta chains listed below, sequenced in a study of blood T cell repertoires in COVID-19. The method was immunoSEQ multiplex PCR; TCRdb's version includes in-frame clones alone and lacks a portion of them. The sample has tens of thousands of clones; 70% to 90% are singletons. Sequenced: peripheral blood. The receptors were gathered from a human donor in a cohort sampled during active COVID-19.

V is TRBV5-6 and J is TRBJ2-2, with 13 bases identical to TRBD2. Germline V lookup: CDR1 SGHDT, CDR2 YYEEEE. The V and J ends lost 5 bases and 5 bases, in that order; junction bases with no gene match: 6. The CDR3 is made up of 16 amino acids. Written as DNA, the CDR3 is TGTGCCAGCAGTCCACTAGCGGGGGGGATTACCGGGGAGCTGTTTTTT. Its translation: CASSPLAGGITGELFF.

Here the CDR3 DNA reads TGTGCCAGTAGTATGGGTATGACATCCTACGAGCAGTACTTC. Amino acid sequence: CASSMGMTSYEQYF. V and J are TRBV19 and TRBJ2-7; D unresolved. The ends were cut back, 3 bases at V and 1 base at J, with 10 bases in the middle. CDR1 LNHDA and CDR2 SQIVND come from the germline V gene (reference sequence). The CDR3 runs to 14 residues.

The chain carries TRBV5-6 and TRBJ1-2, with 7 nucleotides matching TRBD1. Trimming at V came to 4 bases and at J to 1 base, leaving 4 bases not matched to a gene. Germline values: CDR1 SGHDT, CDR2 YYEEEE. The CDR3 extends over 14 amino acids. This CDR3 is CASSTDRDNYGYTF. The CDR3 nucleotides are TGTGCCAGCAGCACAGACAGGGATAACTATGGCTACACCTTC.

J is TRBJ1-2 and V is TRBV2; D is unclear. With 4 bases removed from V and 7 bases from J, the gap between germline ends came to 25 bases. From germline, CDR1 is SNHLY and CDR2 FYNNEI. This CDR3 is 17 amino acids long. The CDR3 nucleotides read TGTGCCAGCAGTGTAGCCGGACTGGGGTCTGTGAGCTCTGGCTACACCTTC. Its translation is CASSVAGLGSVSSGYTF. Complete variable domain (other parts from reference TRBV2 and TRBJ1-2): EPEVTQTPSHQVTQMGQEVILRCVPISNHLYFYWYRQILGQKVEFLVSFYNNEISEKSEIFDDQFSVERPDGSNFTLKIRSTKLEDSAMYFCASSVAGLGSVSSGYTFGSGTRLTVV.